The present TCR beta chain was sequenced within a study of blood T cells in healthy people across ages. With 3 bases clipped from V and 7 bases from J, the junction kept 15 bases outside the gene matches. The CDR3 has 17 amino acids. Germline CDR1 is DFQATT and CDR2 is SNEGSKA (reference sequence). Of note for this clonotype: Its antigen is not known.

A J-beta primer mix and a sample-barcoded 5' primer were used in a second PCR of roughly 7 to 12 cycles. TCRdb re-called the 5' RACE reads through MiXCR, storing one row per CDR3 protein. Among approximately 810,000 distinct CDR3 sequences listed, roughly 35% were seen once. The study's findings and limits: PBMCs that were unsorted prevented a conclusive naive versus antigen-experienced comparison.

The study isolated at least 6.5 million PBMCs from each sample. The J gene is TRBJ1-6, the V gene TRBV20-1; 7 bases align to TRBD1. This TCR derives from a man aged 18 to 35 in good health. Sequenced sample: blood. DNA for the CDR3: TGCAGTGCTAGGGCCTCGGGAGGGGACAGAGGGAATTCACCCCTCCACTTT. It encodes CSARASGGDRGNSPLHF.